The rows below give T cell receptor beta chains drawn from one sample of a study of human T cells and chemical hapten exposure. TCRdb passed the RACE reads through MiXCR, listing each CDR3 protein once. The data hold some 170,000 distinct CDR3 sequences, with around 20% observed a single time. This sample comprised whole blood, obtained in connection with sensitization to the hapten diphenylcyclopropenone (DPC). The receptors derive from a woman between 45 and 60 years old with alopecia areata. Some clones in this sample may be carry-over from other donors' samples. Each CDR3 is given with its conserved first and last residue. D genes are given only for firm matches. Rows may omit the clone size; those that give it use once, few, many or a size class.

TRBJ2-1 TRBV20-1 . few TGCAGTATTCCCGATAGCTCCTACAATGAGCAGTTCTTC CSIPDSSYNEQFF
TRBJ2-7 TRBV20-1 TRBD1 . TGCAGTGCAACATTCCGGGACAGGGTAATTTCGGACGAGCAGTACTTC CSATFRDRVISDEQYF
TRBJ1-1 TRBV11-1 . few TGTGCCAGCAGCTTAGCGCTGGGCTACACTGAAGCTTTCTTT CASSLALGYTEAFF
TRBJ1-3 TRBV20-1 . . TGCAGTGCTAGCCGGGGTTCTGGAAACACCATATATTTT CSASRGSGNTIYF
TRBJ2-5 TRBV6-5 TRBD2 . TGTGCCAGCAGGACTAGCGGGAGAGAGACCCAGTACTTC CASRTSGRETQYF
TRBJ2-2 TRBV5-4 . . TGTGCCAGCAACTCGAGGGGGACGAGCACCGGGGAGCTGTTTTTT CASNSRGTSTGELFF
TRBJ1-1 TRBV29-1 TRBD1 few TGCAGCGCTCGACAGGGGGGGAACACTGAAGCTTTCTTT CSARQGGNTEAFF
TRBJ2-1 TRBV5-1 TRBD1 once TGCGCCAGCAGCCCCTCCGGGACAGGGGTCCGCAATGAGCAGTTCTTC CASSPSGTGVRNEQFF
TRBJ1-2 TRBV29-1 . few TGCAGCGTTGAACCGGGGAGTACCTATGGCTACACCTTC CSVEPGSTYGYTF
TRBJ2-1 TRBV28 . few TGTGCCAGCAGTTTATTGCCGGGCCCCCCCAATGAGCAGTTCTTC CASSLLPGPPNEQFF
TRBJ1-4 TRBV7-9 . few TGTGCCAGCAGCCGAGTGGGGTTTGGAGAAAAACTGTTTTTT CASSRVGFGEKLFF
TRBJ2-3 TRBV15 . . TGTGCCACCAGCAGAGCGAGGGGAAGCACAGATACGCAGTATTTT CATSRARGSTDTQYF